The 30 T cell receptor beta chains below all came from one sample that was sequenced in a study of blood T cell repertoires in COVID-19. TCRdb's table, derived via immunoSEQ multiplex PCR, lists solely in-frame clones and lacks some. The sample gives roughly 150,000 clones, more than 75% of which show up once; less than 5.5% is in the top ten. Material for sequencing was peripheral blood. Every receptor here comes from a woman aged 45-65 years with acute or convalescent COVID-19.

The gene calls are TRBV6-4 and TRBJ1-6; D perhaps matches TRBD1 (5 bases). With 10 bases removed from V and 12 bases from J, the gap between germline ends came to 25 bases. The CDR3 is 15 amino acids. Germline CDR1 and CDR2: MRHNA and SNTAGT. The CDR3 DNA reads as TGTGCCACGGCACCAGGGAAAGGGCCCGGTGAACCCCTCCACTTT. Residues: CATAPGKGPGEPLHF.

This chain connects TRBV19 to TRBJ2-3; 9 bases map to TRBD2. CDR3 size: 17 residues. Germline V gene data show CDR1 as LNHDA and CDR2 as SQIVND (reference sequence). Trimming at V came to 4 bases and at J to 0 bases, leaving 8 bases not matched to a gene. The CDR3 DNA reads as TGTGCCAGTAGTAAGGGGGGTAGCGGGAGCAGCACAGATACGCAGTATTTT. Protein: CASSKGGSGSSTDTQYF. The complete variable domain, with remaining parts taken from reference TRBV19 and TRBJ2-3, reads DGGITQSPKYLFRKEGQNVTLSCEQNLNHDAMYWYRQDPGQGLRLIYYSQIVNDFQKGDIAEGYSVSREKKESFPLTVTSAQKNPTAFYLCASSKGGSGSSTDTQYFGPGTRLTVL.

The chain links TRBV7-3 to TRBJ2-1, with TRBD1 matching 9 bases. The V and J ends lost 2 bases and 1 base, in that order; junction bases with no gene match: 6. CDR3 length: 17 amino acids. Germline values: CDR1 SGHTA, CDR2 FQGTGA. The CDR3 DNA follows: TGTGCCAGCAGCTTATGGTATGGACAGGGGTCCTACAATGAGCAGTTCTTC. This codes for CASSLWYGQGSYNEQFF.

This chain uses TRBV20-1 with TRBJ2-2; 8 bases agree with TRBD2. CDR3 length: 14 amino acids. The V gene end was trimmed by 3 bases and the J gene end by 7 bases; junction bases not matched to a gene: 7. Germline V gives CDR1 DFQATT, CDR2 SNEGSKA (reference sequence). CDR3 DNA: TGCAGTGCTAGTTCGGGGGGGCTCAACGGGGAGCTGTTTTTT. Residues: CSASSGGLNGELFF.

This clone was seen just once. V is TRBV3-1 (or the pseudogene TRBV3-2) and J is TRBJ1-4; D is ambiguous. The CDR3 is made up of 14 amino acids. Germline V gene lookup returns CDR1 LGHDT and CDR2 YNNKEL (reference sequence). Trimming took 4 bases from V and 6 from J, leaving 12 bases between them. For the CDR3, the DNA is TGTGCCAGCAGCCTCACGGGGTATGATGAAAAACTGTTTTTT. It encodes CASSLTGYDEKLFF.

The chain recombines TRBV6-5 with TRBJ1-1; maybe TRBD1 (5 bases). The germline V gene has CDR1 MNHEY and CDR2 SVGAGI. The CDR3 covers 14 residues. The V gene lost 6 bases and the J gene lost 0 bases, with 11 bases spanning the gap. This CDR3 reads CASRTRVMNTEAFF. DNA for the CDR3: TGTGCCAGCAGGACCAGGGTGATGAACACTGAAGCTTTCTTT.

The chain joins TRBV5-6 to TRBJ2-7; TRBD2 might be the D (7 bases). CDR1 is SGHDT and CDR2 is YYEEEE in the germline V gene. The CDR3 has 15 amino acids. V lost 0 bases to trimming and J lost 3 bases, with 13 bases between them. This CDR3 reads CASSLVAGEGYEQYF. The CDR3 DNA follows: TGTGCCAGCAGCTTGGTAGCAGGGGAGGGCTACGAGCAGTACTTC.

The chain employs TRBV3-1 (or the pseudogene TRBV3-2) and TRBJ1-2; D perhaps matches TRBD1 (6 bases). In germline, CDR1 is LGHDT, CDR2 YNNKEL (reference sequence). The CDR3 is 17 residues long. Trimming stripped 0 bases from V and 5 bases from J, with 19 bases between. CDR3 sequence reads: CASSQDLRLGAEYGYTF. The CDR3 nucleotides are TGTGCCAGCAGCCAAGATCTTAGGTTGGGGGCCGAATATGGCTACACCTTC.

The chain joins TRBV3-1 (or the pseudogene TRBV3-2) to TRBJ2-1; 9 nucleotides line up with TRBD2. Germline CDR1 reads LGHDT; CDR2 reads YNNKEL (reference sequence). The CDR3 length is 16 residues. V lost 1 base to trimming and J lost 7 bases; unmatched junction nucleotides: 8. The CDR3 nucleotides read TGTGCCAGCAGCCAAGTTTTTAGCGGGGGAACGAATGAGCAGTTCTTC. Its translation: CASSQVFSGGTNEQFF.

This rearrangement joins TRBV29-1 to TRBJ1-5; D may be TRBD1 (5 bases). This CDR3 spans 12 amino acids. Germline values: CDR1 SQVTM, CDR2 ANQGSEA. Trimming removed 6 bases at V and 7 bases at J, with 13 bases between. The CDR3 DNA follows: TGCAGCGTATCAGACAGTCGGCAGCCCCAGCATTTT. Its translation: CSVSDSRQPQHF.

The chain carries TRBV30 and TRBJ2-1, with 8 bases identical to TRBD1. Trimming at V came to 3 bases and at J to 6 bases, leaving 4 bases not matched to a gene. This CDR3 region has 13 residues. Looked up from germline, CDR1 is GTSNPN and CDR2 is SVGIG (reference sequence). CDR3 in DNA: TGTGCCTGGAGGTGGACAGGGTTCAATGAGCAGTTCTTC. Residues: CAWRWTGFNEQFF. The complete variable domain, with remaining parts taken from reference TRBV30 and TRBJ2-1, reads SQTIHQWPATLVQPVGSPLSLECTVEGTSNPNLYWYRQAAGRGLQLLFYSVGIGQISSEVPQNLSASRPQDRQFILSSKKLLLSDSGFYLCAWRWTGFNEQFFGPGTRLTVL.

This chain links TRBV9 with TRBJ1-4; 9 bases fit TRBD1. The CDR3 covers 14 residues. From germline, CDR1 is SGDLS and CDR2 YYNGEE. Germline trimming cut 4 bases from V and 8 bases from J; bases unmatched to any gene: 6. CDR3 loop: CASSPGTGNEKLFF. The CDR3 bases are TGTGCCAGCAGCCCCGGGACAGGGAACGAAAAACTGTTTTTT.

The chain employs TRBV3-1 (or the pseudogene TRBV3-2) and TRBJ2-7; the match to TRBD2 covers 14 bases. This CDR3 region has 13 residues. CDR1 is LGHDT and CDR2 is YNNKEL in the germline V gene (reference sequence). The V gene end was trimmed by 2 bases and the J gene end by 12 bases; junction bases not matched to a gene: 3. The CDR3 reads CASSQTGTSGRYF. The CDR3, as DNA: TGTGCCAGCAGCCAAACCGGGACTAGCGGGAGGTACTTC.

The chain joins TRBV12-3 or TRBV12-4 to TRBJ1-5; 10 bases agree with TRBD1. The CDR3 spans 13 residues. Germline trimming cut 6 bases from V and 9 bases from J; bases unmatched to any gene: 5. The CDR3 nucleotides are TGTGCCAGCAGGGGACAGGGGTTAAGGCCCCAGCATTTT. It encodes CASRGQGLRPQHF.

The chain uses TRBV6-5 and TRBJ2-1; 8 bases line up with TRBD2. This CDR3 is built from 15 residues. V shed 3 bases, J shed 3 bases, and the junction held 4 bases outside the gene matches. Germline loops: CDR1 MNHEY, CDR2 SVGAGI. CDR3 amino acids: CASSYERGLYNEQFF. The DNA of the CDR3 is TGTGCCAGCAGTTATGAGCGGGGGCTCTACAATGAGCAGTTCTTC.

This chain connects TRBV7-2 to TRBJ1-1; 7 nucleotides align to TRBD1. CDR3 length: 15 residues. The junction had 9 bases not matched to a gene; V was cut back by 1 base and J by 7 bases. The germline V gene encodes CDR1 SGHTA and CDR2 FQGNSA. The CDR3 bases are TGTGCCAGCAGCTTAGTAACAGGGGCGCGCGTTGAAGCTTTCTTT. This translates into CASSLVTGARVEAFF.

This clone has a handful of counts. This chain joins TRBV6-5 and TRBJ1-2; no clear D. The CDR3 totals 15 residues. V lost 6 bases and J lost 4, with 18 bases in between. In germline, CDR1 is MNHEY, CDR2 SVGAGI. CDR3 coding DNA: TGTGCCAGCAGGCCCGAGGGATCACCAGGCTATGGCTACACCTTC. Its protein is CASRPEGSPGYGYTF.

V gene TRBV2 combines with J gene TRBJ1-5; D gene unclear. V lost 6 bases to trimming and J lost 5 bases, with 20 bases between them. CDR3 length: 16 amino acids. Germline V gene data show CDR1 as SNHLY and CDR2 as FYNNEI. The DNA of the CDR3 is TGTGCCAGCAGGGACGGGATGGACCGGAGATATCAGCCCCAGCATTTT. Its protein product is CASRDGMDRRYQPQHF.

This chain uses TRBV29-1 with TRBJ2-7; a possible D gene is TRBD1 (5 bases). Trimming cost V 4 bases and J 6 bases, with 13 bases left between them. The CDR3 runs to 12 residues. Germline CDR1 and CDR2: SQVTM and ANQGSEA. The CDR3 DNA follows: TGCAGCGTTGGGCAGGGCGACGGCGAGCAGTACTTC. This sequence encodes CSVGQGDGEQYF.

The chain couples TRBV5-6 to TRBJ2-2; 7 bases agree with TRBD2. V gave up 1 base and J gave up 6 bases; unmatched junction bases: 6. The germline V gene encodes CDR1 SGHDT and CDR2 YYEEEE. The CDR3 runs 15 residues. The DNA of the CDR3 is TGTGCCAGCAGCTTGTTAGCGGGCTACGCCGGGGAGCTGTTTTTT. Encoded protein: CASSLLAGYAGELFF.

This chain uses TRBV16 with TRBJ1-5; D is unresolved. This CDR3 contains 16 residues. CDR1 and CDR2 (germline): KGHSY, FQNENV. Trimming took off 0 bases at V and 5 bases at J, with 14 bases between the two ends. CDR3 bases: TGTGCCAGCAGCCAATCGCGGGGAAAGGCGGATCAGCCCCAGCATTTT. It translates to CASSQSRGKADQPQHF.

The chain employs TRBV25-1 and TRBJ2-1, with a tentative D call TRBD1 (5 bases). Germline V lookup: CDR1 MGHDK, CDR2 SYGVNS. V gave up 3 bases and J gave up 6 bases, with 12 bases separating them. This CDR3 has 14 residues. The CDR3 here is CASSDITGLNEQFF. DNA of the CDR3: TGTGCCAGCAGTGATATAACAGGCCTCAATGAGCAGTTCTTC.

The chain combines TRBV7-3 with TRBJ1-2; D perhaps matches TRBD1 (6 bases). CDR3 length: 13 amino acids. Germline lookup yields CDR1 SGHTA and CDR2 FQGTGA. V lost 5 bases, J lost 8 bases, and 15 bases lay in between. CDR3 sequence (DNA): TGTGCCAGCAGCCAACCGTCAGGGGAGGGCTACACCTTC. Protein product: CASSQPSGEGYTF.

The gene calls are TRBV29-1 and TRBJ1-1, with D possibly being TRBD1 (5 bases). The CDR3 is 15 residues long. V dropped 6 bases and J dropped 5 bases, with 22 bases sitting between them. CDR1 and CDR2 from the germline V gene are SQVTM and ANQGSEA. CDR3 sequence reads: CSVPGQGRIWTEAFF. The CDR3 DNA is TGCAGCGTCCCCGGGCAGGGAAGGATTTGGACTGAAGCTTTCTTT.

The chain has TRBV2 and TRBJ2-1; TRBD2 aligns across 12 bases. Germline V lookup: CDR1 SNHLY, CDR2 FYNNEI. This CDR3 is built from 15 residues. The V gene end was trimmed by 6 bases and the J gene end by 8 bases; junction bases not matched to a gene: 8. CDR3 in DNA: TGTGCCAGCAGATACCAGACTAGCGGGGGCGATGAGCAGTTCTTC. Translating gives CASRYQTSGGDEQFF. The full variable domain, completed using reference TRBV2 and TRBJ2-1, is EPEVTQTPSHQVTQMGQEVILRCVPISNHLYFYWYRQILGQKVEFLVSFYNNEISEKSEIFDDQFSVERPDGSNFTLKIRSTKLEDSAMYFCASRYQTSGGDEQFFGPGTRLTVL.

The chain is built from TRBV20-1 and TRBJ1-2; D gene unclear. Germline-derived CDR1 and CDR2 are DFQATT and SNEGSKA (reference sequence). Trimming shortened V by 6 bases and J by 6 bases, and 11 bases separated the two germline ends. The CDR3 is 11 residues long. The DNA for the CDR3 is TGCAGTGCCACCCAGGCTAATGGCTACACCTTC. This translates into CSATQANGYTF.

This clone turned up a few times. The chain employs TRBV28 and TRBJ1-1, with D unresolved. The CDR3 spans 16 residues. Trimming stripped 4 bases from V and 3 bases from J, with 18 bases between. Germline V gives CDR1 MDHEN, CDR2 SYDVKM. CDR3 in amino acids: CASSSGLVGEDTEAFF. Written as DNA, the CDR3 is TGTGCCAGCAGTTCCGGACTGGTGGGAGAGGACACTGAAGCTTTCTTT.

The rearrangement uses TRBV6-5 and TRBJ1-1; tentative D call: TRBD1 (5 bases). The CDR3 totals 14 residues. Trimming left V 8 bases short and J 0 bases short, with 13 bases between. Germline V gene sequence: CDR1 MNHEY, CDR2 SVGAGI. The CDR3 bases are TGTGCCAGCCCACAAAGGGGCATGAACACTGAAGCTTTCTTT. This codes for CASPQRGMNTEAFF.

The rearrangement joins TRBV28 to TRBJ1-3; TRBD1 agrees at 7 bases. This CDR3 comprises 16 residues. Germline CDR1 MDHEN, CDR2 SYDVKM. V lost 5 bases to trimming and J lost 7 bases; unmatched junction nucleotides: 14. CDR3 region: CASSQGGLLAVNTIYF. Written as DNA, the CDR3 is TGTGCCAGCAGTCAGGGGGGACTCCTTGCTGTCAACACCATATATTTT.

The chain uses TRBV9 and TRBJ1-4; TRBD1 matches 11 bases. The V segment lost 4 bases and the J segment 8 bases; nucleotides outside the gene matches: 7. The germline V gene encodes CDR1 SGDLS and CDR2 YYNGEE. The CDR3 covers 15 residues. CDR3 sequence: CASSFSGQGGEKLFF. In nucleotides, the CDR3 is TGTGCCAGCAGCTTCTCGGGACAGGGGGGCGAAAAACTGTTTTTT.